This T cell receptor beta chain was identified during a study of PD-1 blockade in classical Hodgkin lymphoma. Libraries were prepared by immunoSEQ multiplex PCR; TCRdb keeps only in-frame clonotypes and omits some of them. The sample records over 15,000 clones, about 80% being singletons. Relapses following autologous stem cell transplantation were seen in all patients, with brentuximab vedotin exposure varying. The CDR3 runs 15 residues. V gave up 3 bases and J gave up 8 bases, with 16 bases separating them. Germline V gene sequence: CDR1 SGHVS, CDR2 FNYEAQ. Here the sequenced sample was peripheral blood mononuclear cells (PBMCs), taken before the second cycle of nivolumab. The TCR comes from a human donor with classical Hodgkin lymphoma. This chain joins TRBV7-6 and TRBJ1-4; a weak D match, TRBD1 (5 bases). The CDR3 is CASSLGLNSREKLFF. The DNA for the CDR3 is TGTGCCAGCAGCTTGGGGCTCAATTCTCGCGAAAAACTGTTTTTT.